This T cell receptor beta chain is drawn from a study of cytomegalovirus exposure and HLA in healthy donors. This CDR3 has 16 amino acids. V was cut by 3 bases and J by 1 base, with 15 bases left in between. CDR1 and CDR2 from the germline V gene are LNHDA and SQIVND (reference sequence). Points on this clone: The antigen is unknown.

Study findings and constraints: Per a prior analysis, the majority of TCR beta V segments were productive roughly 87% or roughly 30% of the time.

The PCR used 60 Vbeta and 13 Jbeta primers. Assay: immunoSEQ multiplex PCR; the TCRdb copy retains only in-frame clones and omits some. This table holds 150,000 to 200,000 clones, under 75% found once. The chain joins TRBV19 to TRBJ1-1; D is uncertain. Source material: PBMCs. The TCR originated in a man aged 40-50 years in good health and CMV-seropositive. CDR3 in amino acids: CASSMWEEGSNTEAFF. DNA of the CDR3: TGTGCCAGTAGTATGTGGGAGGAGGGTTCGAACACTGAAGCTTTCTTT.